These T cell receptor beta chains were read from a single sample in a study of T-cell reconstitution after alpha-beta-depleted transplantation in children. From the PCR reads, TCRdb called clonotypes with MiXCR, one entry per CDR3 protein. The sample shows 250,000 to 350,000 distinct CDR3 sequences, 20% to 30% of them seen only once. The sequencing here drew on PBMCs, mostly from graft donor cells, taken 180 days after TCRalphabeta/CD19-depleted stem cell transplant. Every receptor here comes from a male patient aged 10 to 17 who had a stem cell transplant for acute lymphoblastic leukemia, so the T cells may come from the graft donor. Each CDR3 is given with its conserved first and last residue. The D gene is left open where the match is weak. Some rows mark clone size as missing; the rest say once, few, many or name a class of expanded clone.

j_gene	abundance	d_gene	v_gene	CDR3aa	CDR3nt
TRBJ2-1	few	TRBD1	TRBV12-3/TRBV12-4	CASSLGTGHGEQFF	TGTGCCAGCAGTTTAGGGACAGGGCACGGTGAGCAGTTCTTC
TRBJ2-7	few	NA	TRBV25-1	CASSHRGAAYEQYF	TGTGCCAGCAGCCATCGCGGGGCCGCTTACGAGCAGTACTTC
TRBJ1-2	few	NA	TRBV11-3	CASSLKGDITTFNYGYTF	TGTGCCAGCAGCTTAAAGGGAGACATTACTACGTTTAACTATGGCTACACCTTC
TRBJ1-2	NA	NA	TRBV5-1	CASSLRQPGIDGYTF	TGCGCCAGCAGCTTAAGACAGCCAGGAATCGATGGCTACACCTTC
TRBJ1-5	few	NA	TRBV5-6	CASSLGRAGNQPQHF	TGTGCCAGCAGCTTGGGCAGGGCAGGCAATCAGCCCCAGCATTTT
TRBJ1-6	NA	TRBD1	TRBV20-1	CSAQQGFYNSPLHF	TGCAGTGCGCAACAGGGGTTCTATAATTCACCCCTCCACTTT
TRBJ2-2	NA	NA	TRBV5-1	CASSPRDGGYYTGELFF	TGCGCCAGCAGCCCTAGGGACGGAGGATACTACACCGGGGAGCTGTTTTTT
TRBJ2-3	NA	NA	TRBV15	CATSRTRTAGTDTQYF	TGTGCCACCAGCAGAACCCGGACAGCTGGCACAGATACGCAGTATTTT
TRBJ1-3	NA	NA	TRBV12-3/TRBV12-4	CASLIFGNTIYF	TGTGCCAGCCTGATTTTTGGAAACACCATATATTTT
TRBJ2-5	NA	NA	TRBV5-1	CASSGGATLETQYF	TGCGCCAGCAGCGGAGGGGCGACTTTAGAGACCCAGTACTTC
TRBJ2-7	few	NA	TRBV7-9	CASRGDSPYEQYF	TGTGCCAGCCGGGGGGACAGCCCCTACGAGCAGTACTTC
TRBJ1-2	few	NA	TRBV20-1	CSAPWAYYGYTF	TGCAGTGCCCCTTGGGCCTACTATGGCTACACCTTC
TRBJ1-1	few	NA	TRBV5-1	CASSSIGPNTEAFF	TGCGCCAGCAGCTCGATAGGACCGAACACTGAAGCTTTCTTT
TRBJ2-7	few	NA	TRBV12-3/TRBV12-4	CASSLIRGSQVQQYF	TGTGCCAGCAGTTTAATCCGGGGGAGTCAGGTACAGCAGTACTTC
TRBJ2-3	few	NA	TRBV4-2	CASSQDPRADTQYF	TGTGCCAGCAGCCAAGATCCCCGGGCAGATACGCAGTATTTT
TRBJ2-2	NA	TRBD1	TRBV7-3	CASSQGDRVDTGELFF	TGTGCCAGCAGCCAAGGCGACAGGGTGGACACCGGGGAGCTGTTTTTT
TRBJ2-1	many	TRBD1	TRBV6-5	CASSSPGQGTDEQFF	TGTGCCAGCAGTTCTCCGGGACAGGGGACTGATGAGCAGTTCTTC
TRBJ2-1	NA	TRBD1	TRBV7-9	CASSSDRGAWNEQFF	TGTGCCAGCAGCTCGGACAGGGGAGCGTGGAATGAGCAGTTCTTC
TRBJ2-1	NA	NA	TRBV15	CATSRDPVSSYNEQFF	TGTGCCACCAGCAGAGATCCCGTTAGCTCCTACAATGAGCAGTTCTTC
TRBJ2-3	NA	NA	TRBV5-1	CAGSPSADTQYF	TGCGCCGGCAGCCCCAGTGCAGATACGCAGTATTTT
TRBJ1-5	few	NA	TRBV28	CASSFSKGVGASPQHF	TGTGCCAGCAGTTTCTCCAAGGGGGTCGGGGCTTCGCCCCAGCATTTT
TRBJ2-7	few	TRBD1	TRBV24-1	CATSDNPDRMGIYEQYF	TGTGCCACCAGTGATAACCCGGACAGGATGGGAATTTACGAGCAGTACTTC